This passage covers 13 T cell receptor beta chains from one sample sequenced in a study of cytomegalovirus exposure and HLA in healthy donors. PCR involved 60 Vbeta and 13 Jbeta primers. This table comes from immunoSEQ multiplex PCR, and its TCRdb copy is limited to in-frame clones, with some not included. The sample contains roughly 130,000 clones, around 83% of which appear only once. The sample consisted of PBMCs. All receptors derive from a young woman in good health and CMV-seropositive.

The gene calls are TRBV11-1 and TRBJ1-1; 7 bases line up with TRBD1. Germline CDR1 SGHAT, CDR2 FQDESV (reference sequence). V was clipped by 7 bases and J by 3 bases; unmatched bases: 11. This CDR3 region has 15 residues. The CDR3 coding sequence is TGTGCCAGCAACGCCGGGAGGGGGCCAGACACTGAAGCTTTCTTT. Translated, it gives CASNAGRGPDTEAFF. Full variable domain (rest looked up from reference TRBV11-1 and TRBJ1-1): EAEVAQSPRYKITEKSQAVAFWCDPISGHATLYWYRQILGQGPELLVQFQDESVVDDSQLPKDRFSAERLKGVDSTLKIQPAELGDSAMYLCASNAGRGPDTEAFFGQGTRLTVV.

The chain joins TRBV13 to TRBJ2-4; a weak D match, TRBD1 (6 bases). The CDR3 is 14 residues long. Germline loops: CDR1 PRHDT, CDR2 FYEKMQ (reference sequence). Between the trimmed V and J ends, which lost 5 bases and 8 bases, there was a span of 16 bases. CDR3 loop: CASSALAGVDIQYF. The CDR3 coding sequence is TGTGCCAGCAGCGCCCTAGCAGGGGTTGACATTCAGTACTTC. Together with reference TRBV13 and TRBJ2-4, the CDR3 gives the full variable domain: AAGVIQSPRHLIKEKRETATLKCYPIPRHDTVYWYQQGPGQDPQFLISFYEKMQSDKGSIPDRFSAQQFSDYHSELNMSSLELGDSALYFCASSALAGVDIQYFGAGTRLSVL.

This chain links TRBV9 with TRBJ2-1; D gene ambiguous. This CDR3 has 15 amino acids. Trimming took 0 bases from V and 4 from J, leaving 11 bases between them. CDR1 is SGDLS and CDR2 is YYNGEE in the germline V gene. The CDR3 DNA reads as TGTGCCAGCAGCGTAGCTTTAGCAGTTTACAATGAGCAGTTCTTC. Translated: CASSVALAVYNEQFF.

The J gene is TRBJ2-1, the V gene TRBV7-3; the D is unclear. There are 14 residues in the CDR3. The V gene lost 2 bases and the J gene lost 10 bases, with 15 bases spanning the gap. Per germline, CDR1 SGHTA and CDR2 FQGTGA. Here the CDR3 DNA reads TGTGCCAGCAGCTTAGAGAGCCCCTACGGGGAGCAGTTCTTC. This gives the protein CASSLESPYGEQFF. Using reference TRBV7-3 and TRBJ2-1 for the parts outside the CDR3, the full variable domain is GAGVSQTPSNKVTEKGKYVELRCDPISGHTALYWYRQSLGQGPEFLIYFQGTGAADDSGLPNDRFFAVRPEGSVSTLKIQRTERGDSAVYLCASSLESPYGEQFFGPGTRLTVL.

CDR3 protein: CASSLAPVSSYEQYF. The CDR3 region has the DNA TGTGCCAGCAGCTTAGCACCAGTAAGCTCCTACGAGCAGTACTTC. The gene calls are TRBV11-2 and TRBJ2-7, with D uncertain. This CDR3 spans 15 amino acids. Trimming took 1 base from V and 0 from J, leaving 10 bases between them. CDR1 is SGHAT, CDR2 FQNNGV, per germline.

The rearrangement uses TRBV6-1 and TRBJ1-1, with 9 bases aligning to TRBD1. This CDR3 is 15 amino acids long. Losses at the gene ends were 3 bases for V and 4 bases for J; bases not matched to a gene: 6. The germline V gene encodes CDR1 MNHNS and CDR2 SASEGT. Written as DNA, the CDR3 is TGTGCCAGCAGTGAGGCGACAGGGGGGGCCACTGAAGCTTTCTTT. Its translation is CASSEATGGATEAFF.

V gene TRBV5-1 combines with J gene TRBJ1-3; no clear D gene. Per the germline V gene, CDR1 is SGHRS and CDR2 is YFSETQ. This CDR3 is 15 amino acids long. V gave up 1 base and J gave up 3 bases, with 11 bases separating them. CDR3 residues: CASSLLGARGNTIYF. For the CDR3, the DNA is TGCGCCAGCAGCTTGTTGGGCGCCCGTGGAAACACCATATATTTT.

The chain joins TRBV5-4 to TRBJ2-2; 10 bases are a match to TRBD2. This CDR3 has 15 amino acids. Germline V gene lookup returns CDR1 SGHNT and CDR2 YYREEE (reference sequence). The V segment lost 2 bases and the J segment 5 bases; nucleotides outside the gene matches: 3. CDR3 bases: TGTGCCAGCAGCTTTAGCGGGGGGCGGACCGGGGAGCTGTTTTTT. Translated, it gives CASSFSGGRTGELFF.

J is TRBJ1-1 and V is TRBV27; possibly TRBD1 for D (5 bases). CDR1 is MNHEY, CDR2 SMNVEV, per germline (reference sequence). The CDR3 has 13 residues. Trimming removed 4 bases at V and 1 base at J, with 7 bases between. The CDR3 region is CASSSGGNTEAFF. Written as DNA, the CDR3 is TGTGCCAGCAGTTCGGGGGGGAACACTGAAGCTTTCTTT.

The chain links TRBV12-5 to TRBJ2-1, with D uncertain. V shed 4 bases and J shed 0 bases, with 13 bases lying between them. Germline lookup yields CDR1 LGHNT and CDR2 FRNRAP. The CDR3 is 16 residues long. DNA of the CDR3: TGTGCTAGTGGTTACCAGGTTATAGGCTCCTACAATGAGCAGTTCTTC. Translating gives CASGYQVIGSYNEQFF.

This chain links TRBV2 with TRBJ2-3; D gene ambiguous. The CDR3 sequence is 15 residues long. Germline V CDR1 and CDR2: SNHLY, FYNNEI. Trimming took 7 bases from V and 1 from J, leaving 15 bases between them. CDR3 residues: CASNPDSSGTDTQYF. CDR3 coding DNA: TGTGCCAGCAACCCAGACTCGTCGGGCACAGATACGCAGTATTTT.

The chain joins TRBV5-4 to TRBJ2-5, with a tentative D call TRBD2 (5 bases). Gene TRBJ2-7 matches the end of the DNA better, so the J call may be wrong. Germline-derived CDR1 and CDR2 are SGHNT and YYREEE (reference sequence). This CDR3 is 14 amino acids long. CDR3 DNA: TGTGCCAGCAGCTTTACCGGGGTCTCGATCGAGCAGTACTTC. Amino acids: CASSFTGVSIEQYF.

The chain joins TRBV6-6 to TRBJ1-3, with unresolved D. Trimming removed 7 bases at V and 0 bases at J, with 16 bases between. Germline-derived CDR1 and CDR2 are MNHNY and SVGAGI (reference sequence). The CDR3 sequence is 16 residues long. CDR3 residues: CASIRQSTYSGNTIYF. CDR3 bases: TGTGCCAGCATCAGACAATCAACATACTCTGGAAACACCATATATTTT.